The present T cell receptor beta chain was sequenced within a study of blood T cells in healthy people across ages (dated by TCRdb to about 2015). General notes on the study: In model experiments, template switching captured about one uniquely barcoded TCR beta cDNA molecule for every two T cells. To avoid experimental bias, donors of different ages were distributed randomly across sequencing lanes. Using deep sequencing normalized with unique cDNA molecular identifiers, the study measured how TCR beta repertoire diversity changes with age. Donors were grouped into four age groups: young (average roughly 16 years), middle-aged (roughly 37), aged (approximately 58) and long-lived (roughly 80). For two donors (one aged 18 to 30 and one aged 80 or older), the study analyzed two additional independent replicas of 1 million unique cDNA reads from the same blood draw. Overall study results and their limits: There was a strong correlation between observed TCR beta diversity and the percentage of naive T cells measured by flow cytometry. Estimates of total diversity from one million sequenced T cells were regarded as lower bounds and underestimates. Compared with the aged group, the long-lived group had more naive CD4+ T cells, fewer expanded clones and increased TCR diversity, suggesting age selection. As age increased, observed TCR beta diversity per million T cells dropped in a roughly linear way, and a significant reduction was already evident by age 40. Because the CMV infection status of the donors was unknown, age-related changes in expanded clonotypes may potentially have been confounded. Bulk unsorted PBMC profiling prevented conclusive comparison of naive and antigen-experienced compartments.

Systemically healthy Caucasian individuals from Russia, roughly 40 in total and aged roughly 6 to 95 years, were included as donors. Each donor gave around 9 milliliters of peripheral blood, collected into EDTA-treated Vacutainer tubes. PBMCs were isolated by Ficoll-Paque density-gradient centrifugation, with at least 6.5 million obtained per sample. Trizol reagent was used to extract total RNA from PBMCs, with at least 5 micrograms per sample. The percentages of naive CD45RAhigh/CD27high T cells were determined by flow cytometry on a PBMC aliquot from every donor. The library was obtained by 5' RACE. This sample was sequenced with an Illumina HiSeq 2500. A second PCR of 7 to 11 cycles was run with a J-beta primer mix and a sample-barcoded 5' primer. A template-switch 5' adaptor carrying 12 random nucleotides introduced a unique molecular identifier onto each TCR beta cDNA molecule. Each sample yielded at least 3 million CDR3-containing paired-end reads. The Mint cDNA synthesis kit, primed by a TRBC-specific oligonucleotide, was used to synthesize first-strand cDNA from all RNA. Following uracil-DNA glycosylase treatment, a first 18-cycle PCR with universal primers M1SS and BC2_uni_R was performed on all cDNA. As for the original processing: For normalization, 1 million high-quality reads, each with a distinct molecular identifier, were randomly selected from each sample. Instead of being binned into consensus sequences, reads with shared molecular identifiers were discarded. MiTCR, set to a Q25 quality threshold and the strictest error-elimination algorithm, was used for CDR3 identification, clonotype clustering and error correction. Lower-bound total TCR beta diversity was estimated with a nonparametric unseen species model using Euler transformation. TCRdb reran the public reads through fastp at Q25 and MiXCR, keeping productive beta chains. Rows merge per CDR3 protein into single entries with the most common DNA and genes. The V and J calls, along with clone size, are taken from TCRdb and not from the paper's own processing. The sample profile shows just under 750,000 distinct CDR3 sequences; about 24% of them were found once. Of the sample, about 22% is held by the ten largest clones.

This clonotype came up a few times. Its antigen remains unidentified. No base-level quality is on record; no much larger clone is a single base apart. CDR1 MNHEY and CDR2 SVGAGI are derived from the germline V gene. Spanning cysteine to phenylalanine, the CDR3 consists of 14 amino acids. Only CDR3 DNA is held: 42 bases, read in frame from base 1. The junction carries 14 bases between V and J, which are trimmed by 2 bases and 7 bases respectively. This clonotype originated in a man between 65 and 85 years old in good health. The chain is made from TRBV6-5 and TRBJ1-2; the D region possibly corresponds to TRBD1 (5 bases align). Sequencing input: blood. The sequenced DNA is TGTGCCAGCAGTTACGACAGCGCCCGTCTTGGCTACACCTTC. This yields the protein CASSYDSARLGYTF.